This T cell receptor beta chain was captured by sequencing in a study of T cells after yellow fever vaccination. Points from the study as a whole: Re-detected after boosting: most primary clones, almost 97% of CD4 and roughly 88% of CD8.

This CDR3 region has 20 residues. In germline, CDR1 is LGHNA, CDR2 YSLEER. J gave up 0 bases and V 3 bases, and 14 bases lay outside the gene matches. Generation of TCR cDNA used 5'RACE template switching (which added a universal primer site and UMIs). TCRdb passed the 5' RACE reads through MiXCR, listing each CDR3 protein once. The sample lists 510,000 or so distinct CDR3 sequences; about 19% were seen once. The sample holds many counts of this clonotype. Its matching antigen is unknown. The chain combines TRBV4-3 with TRBJ2-1; 10 nucleotides match TRBD2. The sequencing here drew on PBMCs, taken 15 days after the yellow fever booster vaccination. The clonotype comes from a man aged 30 to 45 who received the YFV17D yellow fever vaccine. The DNA for the CDR3 is TGCGCCAGCAGCCACCCCCCCGGGGCTAGCGGGGGCAGCTCCTACAATGAGCAGTTCTTC. Translated, it gives CASSHPPGASGGSSYNEQFF.